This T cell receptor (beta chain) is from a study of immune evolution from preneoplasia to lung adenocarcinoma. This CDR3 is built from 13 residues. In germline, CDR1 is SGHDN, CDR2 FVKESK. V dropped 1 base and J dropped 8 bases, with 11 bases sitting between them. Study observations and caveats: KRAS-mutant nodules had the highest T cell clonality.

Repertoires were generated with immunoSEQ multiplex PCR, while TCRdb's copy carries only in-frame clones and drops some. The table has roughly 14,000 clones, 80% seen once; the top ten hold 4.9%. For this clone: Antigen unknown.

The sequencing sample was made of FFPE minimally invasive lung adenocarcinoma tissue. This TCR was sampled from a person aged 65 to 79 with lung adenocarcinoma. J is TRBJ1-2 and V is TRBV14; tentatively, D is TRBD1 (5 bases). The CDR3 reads CASSQAGKGGYTF. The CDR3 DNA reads TGTGCCAGCAGCCAAGCAGGGAAGGGGGGCTACACCTTC.